Given below is one TCR beta chain in context. This clonotype occurred many times. Its antigen is still unknown. Base qualities are not recorded, but no much larger clone differs from it by a single base. The data stem from a study of T cells in Graves' hyperthyroidism and ophthalmopathy (dated by TCRdb to the late 2010s). In terms of the full investigation: Peripheral blood samples were taken at the time of initial diagnosis, prior to any treatment. The roughly 99 discovery patients were divided at random into training and test sets in a 7:3 ratio. Once sampling was done, hyperthyroidism patients were given methimazole at a starting dose of 30 mg daily, whereas ophthalmopathy patients were given high-dose intravenous methylprednisolone. The paper describes TCR Vbeta CDR3 sequencing of 120 to 150 peripheral blood samples, made up of under 50 ophthalmopathy patients, 70 to 75 hyperthyroidism patients and approximately 17 progressor patients. Whether ophthalmopathy could be predicted prospectively was tested in an independent validation cohort made up of roughly 19 hyperthyroidism patients plus 17 patients who later progressed to ophthalmopathy. TCR V-J signatures able to tell the groups apart were searched for in a discovery cohort of more than 90 patients, of whom roughly 42 had Graves' ophthalmopathy and around 56 had stable Graves' hyperthyroidism. Thyroid tissue and blood T-cell repertoires from six Graves' hyperthyroidism patients were also compared in the study. Study-wide findings and limitations: A model built on a 13 V-J signature distinguished ophthalmopathy from stable hyperthyroidism, reaching about 88% sensitivity and around 81% specificity in cross-validation and 80%/75% in testing. In validation, the model predicted progression to ophthalmopathy a median of about 5.9 months before onset, with about 71% sensitivity and 72.22% specificity. Blood samples also contained most of the expanded thyroid clonotypes (frequency above 0.001), which suggests that blood repertoires may reflect thyroid immune responses. Sample size was not statistically predetermined, and investigators were not blinded to group allocation.

Looking up the germline V gene (reference sequence) yields CDR1 DFQATT and CDR2 SNEGSKA. The CDR3 contains 12 residues, cysteine and phenylalanine counted. Just CDR3 DNA is preserved here, 36 bases in frame from base 1. The trim is 7 bases for V and 6 bases for J, with a gap of 16 bases between the germline ends. Amplification of TCR beta CDR3 regions was carried out from RNA transcripts. The TCR CDR3 was subjected to a first round of RT-PCR using the HTBI primer set and the Qiagen OneStep RT-PCR kit. Libraries were constructed in a second round of multiplex PCR, after which size selection and purification were performed. Paired-end sequencing of the libraries was performed with 100 bp reads on an Illumina HiSeq2000. The source study handled its data this way. Raw data were processed with SOAPnuke, discarding reads with adapters, uncalled bases, mean Phred below 15, or no exact constant-primer or identifier match. COPE v1.2.5 was used to merge high-quality paired reads, and clonotypes were defined as unique nucleotide sequences. MiTCR v1.1 was used to align clonotypes to the IMGT TRBV, TRBD and TRBJ reference segments. Analysis was restricted to V-J combinations with a frequency above 0.0001, which covered roughly 99% of repertoires. A TCS score was defined as the ratio between F50 (clonal expansion) and ExV (chaos), using BLOSUM62-based TCRdist between CDR3 peptides within each V-J. Welch's t-statistics and random forest reduced around 520 V-J features to about 12, which were used in a naive Bayes classifier (R e1071). The public reads were reprocessed in TCRdb via fastp at Q25 and MiXCR, keeping in-frame beta chains. CDR3 protein sequences are deduplicated, and each keeps its most common genes and DNA. It is TCRdb's table, rather than the study itself, that gives the V and J calls and clone size. In all, the sample holds roughly 720,000 distinct CDR3 sequences, and around a sixth of those were seen once. The ten largest clones add up to roughly a sixth of the sample.

Stable Graves' hyperthyroidism was defined as the absence of progression to ophthalmopathy over 18 months of follow-up. Hyperthyroidism patients were newly diagnosed, had a disease duration of under 2 months, and were aged 18 to 65 years. Patients with uncontrolled infections, other autoimmune diseases, pregnancy or lactation were excluded. Clinical symptoms, serum thyroxine and TRAb, thyroid ultrasound, and orbital computed tomography formed the basis for the diagnoses. Ficoll-Paque density gradient centrifugation was used to isolate PBMCs from about 10 ml of fresh peripheral blood. Total RNA was extracted using Trizol reagent, and RNA quality was assessed on an Agilent 2100 Bioanalyzer.

Sequencing was done on a sample of blood. The sequence was collected from a man aged 50 to 59 with Graves' hyperthyroidism. This chain is built from TRBV20-1 and TRBJ2-7, with the D call perhaps TRBD1 or TRBD2, as 5 bases match in each case. The CDR3: CSVPGTLGEQYF. In nucleotides, the sequence is TGCAGTGTTCCGGGGACCCTTGGCGAGCAGTACTTC.